The source of this T cell receptor beta chain is a study of response to subunit inactivated influenza vaccine (dated by TCRdb to between 2017 and 2018). As for the study more broadly: Deep quantitative profiling of the T cell receptor repertoire was used in the study to follow responses to a trivalent subunit inactivated influenza vaccine. What the study reported, not specific to this receptor: The authors suggested that each seasonal influenza vaccination may recruit only a limited number of new T cells.

Library preparation was by RT-PCR. Sequencing used an Illumina HiSeq 2500. TCRdb took the public reads, trimmed them with fastp at Q25, ran MiXCR for clone calling and kept in-frame beta chains. For every CDR3 protein sequence, its rows merge into one entry that carries the most common genes and DNA. The sample table lists about 800,000 distinct CDR3 sequences, approximately 21% of them with a count of one. Approximately 10% of the sample is held by the ten biggest clonotypes. The CDR3 sequence holds 14 residues, the cysteine and phenylalanine included. Of all the DNA, just the CDR3 is kept, 42 bases in frame from base 1. The V end loses 1 base and the J end loses 4 bases, and a stretch of 11 bases separates them. Points on this clonotype: Its specific antigen is unknown. No clone much larger than this one lies a single base away; base qualities are absent.

The sequencing used PBMCs from blood, collected roughly 5 days after vaccination. This receptor was identified in a man aged 50-59 years who received an inactivated influenza vaccine. Donor details come from another sample of the same person, matched by shared clones. The sequence is built from TRBV12-3 or TRBV12-4 and TRBJ2-7; a tentative D match to TRBD1 spans 6 bases. The CDR3 here reads CASSLGGLVYEQYF. The nucleotides are TGTGCCAGCAGTTTAGGGGGGCTTGTATACGAGCAGTACTTC.